Listed here are 11 T cell receptor beta chains from one sample, sequenced in a study of cytomegalovirus exposure and HLA in healthy donors. PCR was performed using 60 Vbeta and 13 Jbeta primers. Generated by immunoSEQ multiplex PCR, the TCRdb table keeps only in-frame clones and is missing some. The table records approximately 110,000 clones, around 80% of them present only once. Sequencing was carried out using PBMCs. The receptors derive from a man aged 50-59 years in good health and CMV-seronegative.

This chain joins TRBV7-2 and TRBJ1-4; TRBD1 aligns across 7 bases. In germline, CDR1 is SGHTA, CDR2 FQGNSA. The CDR3 spans 14 residues. The junction had 4 bases not matched to a gene; V was cut back by 5 bases and J by 4 bases. The CDR3 coding sequence is TGTGCCAGCAGCCAGGGGACAGTTAATGAAAAACTGTTTTTT. Residues: CASSQGTVNEKLFF.

The chain has TRBV25-1 and TRBJ2-5; 8 nucleotides line up with TRBD1. CDR1 and CDR2 (germline): MGHDK, SYGVNS. The CDR3 is made up of 16 amino acids. Germline trimming cut 5 bases from V and 5 bases from J; bases unmatched to any gene: 13. The CDR3 coding sequence is TGTGCCAGCAGTAAGATTCGGACAGGGAGTTCTGAGACCCAGTACTTC. Its translation is CASSKIRTGSSETQYF.

The chain has TRBV13 and TRBJ2-5; TRBD2 matches 8 bases. Germline CDR1 PRHDT, CDR2 FYEKMQ (reference sequence). With V trimmed by 0 bases and J by 2 bases, 8 bases remained unmatched. The CDR3 sequence is 17 residues long. This CDR3 reads CASSLGGIAGWQETQYF. The CDR3 DNA reads TGTGCCAGCAGCTTAGGCGGAATAGCGGGATGGCAAGAGACCCAGTACTTC. Based on the CDR3 plus reference TRBV13 and TRBJ2-5, the full variable domain is AAGVIQSPRHLIKEKRETATLKCYPIPRHDTVYWYQQGPGQDPQFLISFYEKMQSDKGSIPDRFSAQQFSDYHSELNMSSLELGDSALYFCASSLGGIAGWQETQYFGPGTRLLVL.

The genes are TRBV9 and TRBJ2-3; TRBD2 aligns across 9 bases. The V segment lost 0 bases and the J segment 4 bases; nucleotides outside the gene matches: 6. The V gene's germline CDR1 is SGDLS and CDR2 YYNGEE. The CDR3 contains 16 residues. In DNA form, the CDR3 reads TGTGCCAGCAGCGTAGCTAGCGGGATCCCCCCAGATACGCAGTATTTT. As protein: CASSVASGIPPDTQYF.

This chain connects TRBV6-5 to TRBJ2-7; 9 bases match TRBD1. V lost 4 bases to trimming and J lost 5 bases; unmatched junction nucleotides: 6. The CDR3 is made up of 14 amino acids. Germline CDR1 and CDR2: MNHEY and SVGAGI. The CDR3 DNA follows: TGTGCCAGCAGTTCCGGGACAGGGAAGAACGAGCAGTACTTC. This codes for CASSSGTGKNEQYF.

V and J are TRBV10-3 and TRBJ1-3; TRBD1 aligns across 8 bases. This CDR3 has 14 amino acids. The J segment lost 0 bases and the V segment lost 11 bases, leaving 6 bases of the junction unmatched. Germline CDR1 and CDR2: ENHRY and SYGVKD. The CDR3 here is CAVDRGDSGNTIYF. In DNA, the CDR3 is TGTGCCGTCGACAGGGGAGACTCTGGAAACACCATATATTTT.

This rearrangement joins TRBV28 to TRBJ2-5; no firm D call. Per germline, CDR1 MDHEN and CDR2 SYDVKM. V was shortened by 4 bases and J by 5 bases, with 8 bases between the two germline ends. The CDR3 runs 12 residues. This CDR3 is CASSSNVETQYF. The CDR3 DNA reads as TGTGCCAGCAGTTCTAATGTGGAGACCCAGTACTTC.

V gene TRBV7-9 combines with J gene TRBJ1-3; D unresolved. In germline, CDR1 is SEHNR, CDR2 FQNEAQ (reference sequence). Trimming removed 4 bases from V and 1 base from J, with 11 bases in between. CDR3 length: 15 amino acids. In DNA form, the CDR3 reads TGTGCCAGCAGCTGGAGCTCAGTTTCTGGAAACACCATATATTTT. It encodes CASSWSSVSGNTIYF.

The chain is built from TRBV27 and TRBJ2-3; 8 bases align to TRBD1. Trimming removed 3 bases from V and 5 bases from J; junction bases left unmatched: 4. CDR3 length equals 14 residues. Germline assignment: CDR1 MNHEY and CDR2 SMNVEV (reference sequence). CDR3 DNA: TGTGCCAGCAGTTTGGACAGGGTGGTAGATACGCAGTATTTT. It encodes CASSLDRVVDTQYF.

The rearrangement joins TRBV7-8 to TRBJ1-1, with no clear D. The CDR3 has 14 residues. The germline CDR1 and CDR2 sequences are SGHVS and FQNEAQ. The V end lost 1 base, the J end lost 4 bases, and 10 bases lay between the germline ends. For the CDR3, the DNA is TGTGCCAGCAGCTTAGGTGAGGTCGGCACTGAAGCTTTCTTT. It specifies CASSLGEVGTEAFF.

The rearrangement links TRBV29-1 to TRBJ2-5; 8 bases line up with TRBD1. Germline CDR1 SQVTM, CDR2 ANQGSEA. V dropped 6 bases and J dropped 5; count of bases not matched to a gene: 14. The CDR3 sequence is 15 residues long. CDR3 region: CSVALRQGIRETQYF. The CDR3 region has the DNA TGCAGCGTGGCATTACGACAGGGGATACGGGAGACCCAGTACTTC.